The next 29 T cell receptor beta chains were all read from a single sample in a study of cytomegalovirus exposure and HLA in healthy donors. TCRdb keeps only in-frame clones here, not all; method: immunoSEQ multiplex PCR. This table has 150,000 to 200,000 clones, about 85% appearing once. Sequenced material: PBMCs. All receptors come from a man aged 25-45 years in good health and CMV-seropositive.

This sequence joins TRBV7-3 and TRBJ2-7, with D possibly TRBD1 on 5 matching bases. The V end lost 5 bases, the J end lost 1 base, and 9 bases lay between the germline ends. This CDR3 is 13 amino acids long. Germline V gene sequence: CDR1 SGHTA, CDR2 FQGTGA. In DNA, the CDR3 is TGTGCCAGCAGCCAGGGTTCTTCCTACGAGCAGTACTTC. This codes for CASSQGSSYEQYF. Using reference TRBV7-3 and TRBJ2-7 for the parts outside the CDR3, the full variable domain is GAGVSQTPSNKVTEKGKYVELRCDPISGHTALYWYRQSLGQGPEFLIYFQGTGAADDSGLPNDRFFAVRPEGSVSTLKIQRTERGDSAVYLCASSQGSSYEQYFGPGTRLTVT.

This clone was recorded a few times. This chain joins TRBV10-1 and TRBJ1-2; 7 nucleotides align to TRBD1. The CDR3 extends over 14 amino acids. Looked up from germline, CDR1 is WNHNN and CDR2 is SYGVQD (reference sequence). The trim removed 0 bases at V and 8 bases at J, leaving 6 bases unmatched. DNA for the CDR3: TGCGCCAGCAGTGAGTCTCAACAGGGGAGCGGCTACACCTTC. Protein: CASSESQQGSGYTF.

The genes are TRBV9 and TRBJ2-7; 8 positions match TRBD1. The CDR3 contains 14 residues. Trimming took 4 bases from V and 1 from J; bases not matched to a gene: 4. The germline V gene has CDR1 SGDLS and CDR2 YYNGEE. CDR3 amino acids: CASSTRDRSYEQYF. The CDR3 DNA reads as TGTGCCAGCAGCACCCGGGACAGGTCCTACGAGCAGTACTTC.

The chain is built from TRBV10-3 and TRBJ1-2; D ambiguous. The V end was cut by 0 bases, the J end by 4 bases, with 3 bases between. The CDR3 runs to 12 residues. Germline CDR1 is ENHRY and CDR2 is SYGVKD. The CDR3 DNA sequence: TGTGCCATCAGTGAGTCTAGCTATGGCTACACCTTC. Protein sequence: CAISESSYGYTF.

The chain is built from TRBV21-1 and TRBJ1-4. TRBV21-1 is labeled a pseudogene. The CDR3 runs to 17 residues. DNA for the CDR3: TGTGCCAGCAGCAAAAGGGGGGGGAGAGGCCAAAATGAAAAACTGTTTTTT. Translation: CASSKRGGRGQNEKLFF.

This chain joins TRBV27 and TRBJ2-7; TRBD2 might be the D (6 bases). Germline CDR1 and CDR2: MNHEY and SMNVEV (reference sequence). This CDR3 spans 14 amino acids. The V end was cut by 2 bases, the J end by 4 bases, with 12 bases between. CDR3 region: CASSLDPGRYEQYF. CDR3 in DNA: TGTGCCAGCAGTTTAGATCCAGGGAGGTACGAGCAGTACTTC.

The genes are TRBV19 and TRBJ1-5; D gene unclear. Per the germline V gene, CDR1 is LNHDA and CDR2 is SQIVND (reference sequence). V shed 5 bases and J shed 5 bases, with 13 bases lying between them. The CDR3 has 14 amino acids. Written as DNA, the CDR3 is TGTGCCAGTAGTCTCGGGGAAGCCCATCAGCCCCAGCATTTT. Translated, it gives CASSLGEAHQPQHF.

This rearrangement joins TRBV28 to TRBJ1-2; weak D call: TRBD1 (6 bases). In germline, CDR1 is MDHEN, CDR2 SYDVKM. The ends were cut back, 7 bases at V and 2 bases at J, with 26 bases in the middle. The CDR3 is made up of 18 amino acids. The CDR3 bases are TGTGCCAGCAATCCCAGTGGTACGTCAGGTCAGGGGAACTATGGCTACACCTTC. Protein product: CASNPSGTSGQGNYGYTF.

The genes are TRBV19 and TRBJ1-1; TRBD1 matches 8 bases. The J segment lost 0 bases and the V segment lost 6 bases, leaving 12 bases of the junction unmatched. The V gene's germline CDR1 is LNHDA and CDR2 SQIVND (reference sequence). The CDR3 extends over 17 amino acids. CDR3 coding DNA: TGTGCCAGTAGCCCAGGGGGCCGGGGAGTCATGAACACTGAAGCTTTCTTT. Translating it yields CASSPGGRGVMNTEAFF. The full variable domain, completed using reference TRBV19 and TRBJ1-1, is DGGITQSPKYLFRKEGQNVTLSCEQNLNHDAMYWYRQDPGQGLRLIYYSQIVNDFQKGDIAEGYSVSREKKESFPLTVTSAQKNPTAFYLCASSPGGRGVMNTEAFFGQGTRLTVV.

The CDR3 sequence is CASSPSGGWADTQYF. The CDR3 DNA is TGTGCCAGCAGTCCTAGCGGGGGGTGGGCAGATACGCAGTATTTT. The chain carries TRBV28 and TRBJ2-3; TRBD2 matches 11 bases. The V gene's germline CDR1 is MDHEN and CDR2 SYDVKM. The V gene end was trimmed by 5 bases and the J gene end by 4 bases; junction bases not matched to a gene: 5. This CDR3 region has 15 residues.

This sequence joins TRBV19 and TRBJ2-7; 7 bases agree with TRBD2. Germline CDR1 reads LNHDA; CDR2 reads SQIVND (reference sequence). J was trimmed by 4 bases and V by 6 bases; bases with no gene match: 6. CDR3 size: 13 residues. In DNA form, the CDR3 reads TGTGCCAGTAGGGAGGCGGGGGAATACGAGCAGTACTTC. Its protein product is CASREAGEYEQYF.

V gene TRBV4-2 combines with J gene TRBJ2-7, with D possibly matching TRBD1 (5 bases). CDR3 length: 16 amino acids. In germline, CDR1 is LGHNA, CDR2 YNFKEQ. Trimming left V 0 bases short and J 3 bases short, with 15 bases between. In DNA form, the CDR3 reads TGTGCCAGCAGCCAAGAGGGGCAGGGTAGTGTCTACGAGCAGTACTTC. It encodes CASSQEGQGSVYEQYF.

V and J are TRBV7-3 and TRBJ2-1; D gene uncertain. This CDR3 region has 12 residues. Germline CDR1 reads SGHTA; CDR2 reads FQGTGA. Trimming stripped 5 bases from V and 8 bases from J, with 10 bases between. The CDR3 sequence: CASSPGRDEQFF. In DNA form, the CDR3 reads TGTGCCAGCAGCCCCGGCCGGGATGAGCAGTTCTTC.

The chain carries TRBV7-2 and TRBJ2-3; D is unclear. The CDR3 runs 13 residues. Germline loops: CDR1 SGHTA, CDR2 FQGNSA. V was pared by 1 base and J by 1 base, with 3 bases between. The CDR3 reads CASSLGRTDTQYF. CDR3 nucleotides: TGTGCCAGCAGCTTAGGGCGCACAGATACGCAGTATTTT.

The gene calls are TRBV4-3 and TRBJ2-7; tentatively, D is TRBD1 (5 bases). From germline, CDR1 is LGHNA and CDR2 YSLEER. CDR3 size: 15 residues. The germline V and J ends were trimmed by 3 bases and 0 bases, with 12 bases remaining between them. DNA for the CDR3: TGCGCCAGCAGCCAGGACACTTCGAGCTCCTACGAGCAGTACTTC. Protein product: CASSQDTSSSYEQYF.

This chain joins TRBV7-3 and TRBJ2-2; tentative D call: TRBD2 (6 bases). Trimming removed 5 bases from V and 4 bases from J, with 11 bases in between. Germline V gene data show CDR1 as SGHTA and CDR2 as FQGTGA. The CDR3 is 14 amino acids. The CDR3 loop is CASSPGLTTGELFF. The CDR3 nucleotides are TGTGCCAGCAGCCCGGGACTGACCACCGGGGAGCTGTTTTTT.

The genes are TRBV7-2 and TRBJ2-5; 10 positions match TRBD2. Looked up from germline, CDR1 is SGHTA and CDR2 is FQGNSA. This CDR3 contains 15 residues. The ends lost 3 bases at V and 4 bases at J; junction bases unmatched: 5. Written as DNA, the CDR3 is TGTGCCAGCAGCTTTCGGGCTAGCGGGGGAGAGACCCAGTACTTC. Translation: CASSFRASGGETQYF.

The genes are TRBV7-2 and TRBJ2-5; D remains ambiguous. Germline loops: CDR1 SGHTA, CDR2 FQGNSA. Trimming shortened V by 4 bases and J by 3 bases, and 15 bases separated the two germline ends. The CDR3 consists of 15 residues. CDR3 region: CASSYSSSIKETQYF. The DNA for the CDR3 is TGTGCCAGCAGCTATTCGAGCTCAATCAAAGAGACCCAGTACTTC.

This clone was observed many times. The chain links TRBV4-3 to TRBJ2-3; the D gene is possibly TRBD2 (6 bases). The CDR3 has 17 residues. The germline V gene has CDR1 LGHNA and CDR2 YSLEER. V lost 0 bases, J lost 3 bases, and 16 bases lay in between. The CDR3 protein is CASSQDWGVEWTDTQYF. CDR3 nucleotides: TGCGCCAGCAGCCAAGATTGGGGGGTAGAGTGGACAGATACGCAGTATTTT.

This clone was observed a few times. This chain links TRBV7-6 with TRBJ1-6; tentative D call: TRBD1 (6 bases). This CDR3 is 13 amino acids long. CDR1 and CDR2 (germline): SGHVS, FNYEAQ. V was trimmed by 5 bases and J by 11 bases, leaving 13 bases between them. In DNA, the CDR3 is TGTGCCAGCAGCCCGAGGACAGTCCCACCCCTCCACTTT. It is translated as CASSPRTVPPLHF.

The chain has TRBV20-1 and TRBJ1-1; D remains unclear. CDR1 and CDR2 from the germline V gene are DFQATT and SNEGSKA (reference sequence). The CDR3 totals 11 residues. The CDR3 region is CSTTENTEAFF. CDR3 sequence (DNA): TGCAGCACCACAGAGAACACTGAAGCTTTCTTT.

Notes on this clone: Its ends do not fully match the called genes, so a read error is possible. This sequence joins TRBV27 and TRBJ1-1; a weak D match, TRBD1 (6 bases). Germline CDR1 reads MNHEY; CDR2 reads SMNVEV (reference sequence). The length of the CDR3 is 12 residues. Written as DNA, the CDR3 is TGTGCCAGCGCACAGGGTAACACTAAAGCTTTCTTT. Its translation is CASAQGNTKAFF.

V gene TRBV10-3 combines with J gene TRBJ2-7, with TRBD2 identical over 10 bases. J was trimmed by 3 bases and V by 2 bases; bases with no gene match: 7. Germline CDR1 is ENHRY and CDR2 is SYGVKD. This CDR3 has 16 amino acids. The CDR3 nucleotides are TGTGCCATCAGTGAGGACCTAGCGGGGGCTTTCTACGAGCAGTACTTC. Translated, it gives CAISEDLAGAFYEQYF.

This clone was observed a handful of times. The chain links TRBV19 to TRBJ1-5; D not resolved. This CDR3 region has 12 residues. Trimming removed 7 bases from V and 4 bases from J, with 8 bases in between. Germline V CDR1 and CDR2: LNHDA, SQIVND (reference sequence). The CDR3 DNA reads TGTGCCAGTAAAAGGGAGAATCAGCCCCAGCATTTT. Residues: CASKRENQPQHF.

The rearrangement links TRBV18 to TRBJ2-7; possibly TRBD2 for D (5 bases). CDR1 and CDR2 (germline): KGHSH, LQKENI. Trimming left V 6 bases short and J 6 bases short, with 18 bases between. CDR3 length: 14 residues. The CDR3 protein is CASSPDEGESEQYF. The CDR3 bases are TGTGCCAGCTCTCCAGACGAGGGAGAGAGCGAGCAGTACTTC.

The DNA of the CDR3 is TGTGCCAGCAGCCGAGGGTGGCTACTCAGCAATCAGCCCCAGCATTTT. Translating it yields CASSRGWLLSNQPQHF. The chain employs TRBV14 and TRBJ1-5; D unresolved. V lost 4 bases, J lost 1 base, and 14 bases lay in between. The CDR3 is 16 amino acids. Germline values: CDR1 SGHDN, CDR2 FVKESK.

This clone occurred a few times. The chain uses TRBV11-3 and TRBJ2-2, with D unclear. Germline values: CDR1 SGHNT, CDR2 YENEEA. This CDR3 contains 11 residues. Trimming took off 5 bases at V and 7 bases at J, with 5 bases between the two ends. The CDR3 reads CASSQNGELFF. CDR3 coding DNA: TGTGCCAGCAGCCAGAACGGGGAGCTGTTTTTT.

CDR3 protein: CASNWSSGNTIYF. Written as DNA, the CDR3 is TGTGCCAGCAACTGGAGCTCTGGAAACACCATATATTTT. This sequence joins TRBV27 and TRBJ1-3, with no clear D. This CDR3 has 13 residues. With 7 bases removed from V and 0 bases from J, the gap between germline ends came to 7 bases. Germline V gene sequence: CDR1 MNHEY, CDR2 SMNVEV (reference sequence).

V and J are TRBV10-3 and TRBJ2-7; TRBD2 is a possible D gene (6 bases). The CDR3 extends over 15 amino acids. The germline V and J ends were trimmed by 4 bases and 2 bases, with 15 bases remaining between them. Germline CDR1 reads ENHRY; CDR2 reads SYGVKD. The CDR3, as DNA: TGTGCCATCAGTGTCAACGAGGAGGGCCCCTACGAGCAGTACTTC. It encodes CAISVNEEGPYEQYF.